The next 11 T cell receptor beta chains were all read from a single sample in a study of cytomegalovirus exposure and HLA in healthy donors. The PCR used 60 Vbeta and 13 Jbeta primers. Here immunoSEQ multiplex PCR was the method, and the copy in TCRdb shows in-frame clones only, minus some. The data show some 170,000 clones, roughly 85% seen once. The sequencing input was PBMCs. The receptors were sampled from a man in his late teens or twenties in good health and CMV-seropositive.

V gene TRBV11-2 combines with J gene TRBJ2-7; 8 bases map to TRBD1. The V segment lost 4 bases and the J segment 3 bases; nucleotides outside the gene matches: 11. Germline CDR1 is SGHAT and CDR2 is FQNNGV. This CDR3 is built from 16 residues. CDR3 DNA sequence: TGTGCCAGCAGCTCTCCCCGACAGGGGTTGATCTACGAGCAGTACTTC. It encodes CASSSPRQGLIYEQYF.

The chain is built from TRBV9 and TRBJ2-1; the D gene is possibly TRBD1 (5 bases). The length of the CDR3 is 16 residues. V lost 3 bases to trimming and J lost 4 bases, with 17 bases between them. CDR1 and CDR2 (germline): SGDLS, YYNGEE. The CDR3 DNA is TGTGCCAGCAGCGGGCTTCAGGCAGGGATTTACAATGAGCAGTTCTTC. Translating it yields CASSGLQAGIYNEQFF.

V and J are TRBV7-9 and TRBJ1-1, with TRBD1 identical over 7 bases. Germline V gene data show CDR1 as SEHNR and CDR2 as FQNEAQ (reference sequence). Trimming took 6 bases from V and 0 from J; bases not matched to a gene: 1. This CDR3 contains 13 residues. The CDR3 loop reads CASSTGVNTEAFF. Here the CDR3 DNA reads TGTGCCAGCAGTACAGGGGTGAACACTGAAGCTTTCTTT. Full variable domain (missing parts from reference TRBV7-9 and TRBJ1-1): DTGVSQNPRHKITKRGQNVTFRCDPISEHNRLYWYRQTLGQGPEFLTYFQNEAQLEKSRLLSDRFSAERPKGSFSTLEIQRTEQGDSAMYLCASSTGVNTEAFFGQGTRLTVV.

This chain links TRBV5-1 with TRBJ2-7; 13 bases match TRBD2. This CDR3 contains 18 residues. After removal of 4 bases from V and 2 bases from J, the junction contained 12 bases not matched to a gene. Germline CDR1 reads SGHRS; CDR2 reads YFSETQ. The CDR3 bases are TGCGCCAGCAGCCTGGGGACTAGCGGGATTAGAATTACCTACGAGCAGTACTTC. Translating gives CASSLGTSGIRITYEQYF.

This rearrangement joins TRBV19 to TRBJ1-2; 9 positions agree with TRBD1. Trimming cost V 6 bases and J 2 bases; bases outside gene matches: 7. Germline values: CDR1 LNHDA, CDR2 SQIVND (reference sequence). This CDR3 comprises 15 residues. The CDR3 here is CASSEGQGANYGYTF. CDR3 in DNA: TGTGCCAGTAGCGAGGGACAGGGAGCCAACTATGGCTACACCTTC. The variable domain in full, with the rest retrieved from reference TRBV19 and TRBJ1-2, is DGGITQSPKYLFRKEGQNVTLSCEQNLNHDAMYWYRQDPGQGLRLIYYSQIVNDFQKGDIAEGYSVSREKKESFPLTVTSAQKNPTAFYLCASSEGQGANYGYTFGSGTRLTVV.

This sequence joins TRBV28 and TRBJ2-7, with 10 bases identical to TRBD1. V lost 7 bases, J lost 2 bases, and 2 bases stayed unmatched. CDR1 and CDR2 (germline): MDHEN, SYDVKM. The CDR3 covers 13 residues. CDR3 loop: CASTDRGPYEQYF. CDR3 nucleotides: TGTGCCAGCACCGACAGGGGGCCCTACGAGCAGTACTTC.

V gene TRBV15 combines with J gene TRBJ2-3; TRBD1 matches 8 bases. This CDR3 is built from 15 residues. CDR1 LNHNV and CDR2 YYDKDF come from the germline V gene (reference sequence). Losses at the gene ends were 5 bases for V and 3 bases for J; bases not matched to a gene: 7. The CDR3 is CATSYQGARTDTQYF. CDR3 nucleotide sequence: TGTGCCACCAGCTACCAGGGGGCGAGGACAGATACGCAGTATTTT.

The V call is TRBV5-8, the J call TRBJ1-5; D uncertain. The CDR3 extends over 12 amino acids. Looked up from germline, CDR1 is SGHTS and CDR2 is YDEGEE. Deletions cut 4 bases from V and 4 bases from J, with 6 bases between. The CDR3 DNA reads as TGTGCCAGCAGCCTTGTGAATCAGCCCCAGCATTTT. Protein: CASSLVNQPQHF.

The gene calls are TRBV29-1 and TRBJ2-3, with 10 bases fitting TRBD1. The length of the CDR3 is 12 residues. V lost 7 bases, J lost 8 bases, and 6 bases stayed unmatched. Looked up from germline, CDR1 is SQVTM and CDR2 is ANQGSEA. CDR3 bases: TGCAGCGGGACAGGGGGACCGGGTACGCAGTATTTT. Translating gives CSGTGGPGTQYF.

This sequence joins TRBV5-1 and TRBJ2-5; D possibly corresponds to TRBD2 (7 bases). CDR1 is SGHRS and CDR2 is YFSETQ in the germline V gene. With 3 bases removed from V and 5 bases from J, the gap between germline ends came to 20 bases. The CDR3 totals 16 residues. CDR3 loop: CASSSGLVGGRETQYF. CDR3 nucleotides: TGCGCCAGCAGCTCCGGACTAGTGGGGGGGCGGGAGACCCAGTACTTC.

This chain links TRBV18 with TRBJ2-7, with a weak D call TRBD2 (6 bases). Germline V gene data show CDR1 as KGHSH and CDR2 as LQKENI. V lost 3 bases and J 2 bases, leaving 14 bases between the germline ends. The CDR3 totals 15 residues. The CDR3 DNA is TGTGCCAGCTCACCCAAGTGGGGGGAGACCTACGAGCAGTACTTC. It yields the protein CASSPKWGETYEQYF.